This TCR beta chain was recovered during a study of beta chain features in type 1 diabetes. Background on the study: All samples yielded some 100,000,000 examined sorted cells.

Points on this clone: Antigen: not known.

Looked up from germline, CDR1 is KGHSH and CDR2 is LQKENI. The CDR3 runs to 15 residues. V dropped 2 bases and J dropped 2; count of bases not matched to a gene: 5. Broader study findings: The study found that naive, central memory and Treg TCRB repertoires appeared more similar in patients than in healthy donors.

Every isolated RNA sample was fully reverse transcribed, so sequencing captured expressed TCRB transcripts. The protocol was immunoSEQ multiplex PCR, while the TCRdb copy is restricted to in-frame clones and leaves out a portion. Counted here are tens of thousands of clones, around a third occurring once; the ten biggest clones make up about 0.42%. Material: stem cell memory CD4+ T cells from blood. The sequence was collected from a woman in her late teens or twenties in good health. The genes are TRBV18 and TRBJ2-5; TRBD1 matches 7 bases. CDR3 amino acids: CASSPRRGPQETQYF. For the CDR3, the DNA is TGTGCCAGCTCACCAAGAAGGGGGCCTCAAGAGACCCAGTACTTC.